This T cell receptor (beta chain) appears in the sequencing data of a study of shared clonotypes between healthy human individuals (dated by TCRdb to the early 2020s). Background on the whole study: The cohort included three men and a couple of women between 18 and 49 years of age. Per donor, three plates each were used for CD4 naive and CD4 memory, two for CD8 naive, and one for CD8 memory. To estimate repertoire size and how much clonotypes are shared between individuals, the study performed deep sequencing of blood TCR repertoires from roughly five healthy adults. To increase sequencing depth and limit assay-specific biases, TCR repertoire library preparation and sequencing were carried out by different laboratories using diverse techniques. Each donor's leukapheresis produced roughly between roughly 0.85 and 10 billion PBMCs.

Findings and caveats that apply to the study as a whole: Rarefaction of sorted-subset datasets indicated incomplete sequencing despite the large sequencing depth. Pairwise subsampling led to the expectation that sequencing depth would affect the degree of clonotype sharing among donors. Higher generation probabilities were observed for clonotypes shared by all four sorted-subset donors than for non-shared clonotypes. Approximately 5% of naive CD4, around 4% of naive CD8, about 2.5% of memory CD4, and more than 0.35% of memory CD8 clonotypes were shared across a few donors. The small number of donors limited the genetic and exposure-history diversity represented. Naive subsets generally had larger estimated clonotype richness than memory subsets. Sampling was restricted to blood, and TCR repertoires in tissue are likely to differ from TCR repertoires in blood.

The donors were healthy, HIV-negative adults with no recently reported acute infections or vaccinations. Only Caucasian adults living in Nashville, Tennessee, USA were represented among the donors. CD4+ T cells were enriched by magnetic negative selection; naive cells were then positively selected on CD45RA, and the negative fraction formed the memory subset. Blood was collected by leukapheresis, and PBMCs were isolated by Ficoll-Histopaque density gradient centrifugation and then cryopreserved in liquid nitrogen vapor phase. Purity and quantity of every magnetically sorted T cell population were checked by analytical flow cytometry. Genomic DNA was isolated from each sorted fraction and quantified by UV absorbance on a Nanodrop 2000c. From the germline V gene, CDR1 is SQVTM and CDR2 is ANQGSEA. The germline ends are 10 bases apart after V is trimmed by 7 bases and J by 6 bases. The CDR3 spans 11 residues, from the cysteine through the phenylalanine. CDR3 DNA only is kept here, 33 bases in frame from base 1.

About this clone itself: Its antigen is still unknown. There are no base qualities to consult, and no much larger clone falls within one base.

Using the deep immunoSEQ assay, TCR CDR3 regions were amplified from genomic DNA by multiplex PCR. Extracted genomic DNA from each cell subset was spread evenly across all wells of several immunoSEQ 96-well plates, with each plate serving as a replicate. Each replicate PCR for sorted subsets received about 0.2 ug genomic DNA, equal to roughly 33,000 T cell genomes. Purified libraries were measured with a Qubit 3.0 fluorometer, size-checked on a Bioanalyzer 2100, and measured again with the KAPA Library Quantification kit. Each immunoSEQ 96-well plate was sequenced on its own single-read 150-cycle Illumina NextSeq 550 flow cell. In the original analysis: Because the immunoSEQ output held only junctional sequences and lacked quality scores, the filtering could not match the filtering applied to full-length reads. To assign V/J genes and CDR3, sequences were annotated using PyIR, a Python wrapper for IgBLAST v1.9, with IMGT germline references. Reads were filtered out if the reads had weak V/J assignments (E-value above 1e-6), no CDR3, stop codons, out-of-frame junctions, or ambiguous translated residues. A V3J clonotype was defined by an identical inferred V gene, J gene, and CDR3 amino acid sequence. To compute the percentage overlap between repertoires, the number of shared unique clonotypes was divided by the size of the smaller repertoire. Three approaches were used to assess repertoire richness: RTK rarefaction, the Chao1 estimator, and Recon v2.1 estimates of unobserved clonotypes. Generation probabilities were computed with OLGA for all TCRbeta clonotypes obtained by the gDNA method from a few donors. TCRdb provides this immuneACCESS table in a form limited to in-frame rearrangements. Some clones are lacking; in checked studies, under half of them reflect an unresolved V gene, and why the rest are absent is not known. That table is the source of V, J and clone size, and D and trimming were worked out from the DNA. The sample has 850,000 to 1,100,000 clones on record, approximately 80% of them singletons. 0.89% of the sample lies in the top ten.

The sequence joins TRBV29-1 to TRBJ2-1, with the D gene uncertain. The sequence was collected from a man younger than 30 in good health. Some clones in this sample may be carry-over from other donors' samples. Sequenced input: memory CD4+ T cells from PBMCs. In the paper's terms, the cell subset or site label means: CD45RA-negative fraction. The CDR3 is CSAPMGNEQFF. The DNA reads TGCAGCGCCCCTATGGGCAATGAGCAGTTCTTC.